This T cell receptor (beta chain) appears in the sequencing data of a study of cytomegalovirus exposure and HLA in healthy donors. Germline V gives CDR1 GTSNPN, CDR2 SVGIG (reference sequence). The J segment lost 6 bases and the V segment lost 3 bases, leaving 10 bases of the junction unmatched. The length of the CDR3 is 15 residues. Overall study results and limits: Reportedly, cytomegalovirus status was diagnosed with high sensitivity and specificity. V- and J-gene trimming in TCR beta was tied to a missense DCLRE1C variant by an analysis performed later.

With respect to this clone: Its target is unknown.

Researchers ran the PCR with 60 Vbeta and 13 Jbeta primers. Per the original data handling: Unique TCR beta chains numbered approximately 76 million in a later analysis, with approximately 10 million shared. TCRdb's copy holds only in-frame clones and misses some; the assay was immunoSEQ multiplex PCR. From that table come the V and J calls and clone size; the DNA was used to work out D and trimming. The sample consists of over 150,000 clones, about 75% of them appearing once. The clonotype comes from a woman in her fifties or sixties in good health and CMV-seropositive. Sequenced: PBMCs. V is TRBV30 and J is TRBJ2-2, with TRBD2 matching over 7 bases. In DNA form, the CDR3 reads TGTGCCTGGAGGGGGGGGAGCGGTCTCGCCGGGGAGCTGTTTTTT. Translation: CAWRGGSGLAGELFF. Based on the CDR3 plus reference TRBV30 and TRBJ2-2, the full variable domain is SQTIHQWPATLVQPVGSPLSLECTVEGTSNPNLYWYRQAAGRGLQLLFYSVGIGQISSEVPQNLSASRPQDRQFILSSKKLLLSDSGFYLCAWRGGSGLAGELFFGEGSRLTVL.